The sample holds many counts of the clone carrying this T cell receptor (beta chain). This sample was taken from a study of CD8 T cells in ankylosing spondylitis. Each CDR3 protein is one row after TCRdb ran MiXCR on the 5' RACE reads. The sample contains 200,000 to 300,000 distinct CDR3 sequences, approximately 9% of which appear only once. V was clipped by 6 bases and J by 4 bases; unmatched bases: 2. The CDR3 totals 13 residues. This TCR derives from a male donor with ankylosing spondylitis or in good health (not recorded which). The sequenced sample consisted of blood, either unsorted or a sorted T cell fraction (not recorded which). The chain links TRBV12-3 or TRBV12-4 to TRBJ2-1, with 8 bases aligning to TRBD2. CDR3 protein: CASRSGSYNEQFF. The CDR3 DNA sequence: TGTGCCAGCAGGAGCGGGAGTTACAATGAGCAGTTCTTC.